Presented here are 11 T cell receptor beta chains from one specimen sequenced in a study of cytomegalovirus exposure and HLA in healthy donors. PCR used 60 Vbeta primers and 13 Jbeta primers. TCRdb's table, derived via immunoSEQ multiplex PCR, lists solely in-frame clones and lacks some. This sample has 200,000 to 250,000 clones, with approximately 80% found just once. The material sequenced was PBMCs. Source of these receptors: a male donor in good health and CMV-seronegative.

This chain connects TRBV15 to TRBJ1-3, with D tentatively TRBD1 (6 bases). CDR3 size: 17 residues. V was trimmed by 5 bases and J by 4 bases, leaving 21 bases between them. Germline values: CDR1 LNHNV, CDR2 YYDKDF (reference sequence). CDR3 nucleotide sequence: TGTGCCACCAGCGGCCAACAGGGACTACTCTCGGGAAACACCATATATTTT. Its protein product is CATSGQQGLLSGNTIYF.

The chain has TRBV28 and TRBJ1-4; possibly TRBD1 for D (5 bases). V dropped 2 bases and J dropped 5 bases, with 12 bases sitting between them. The CDR3 length is 15 residues. Germline assignment: CDR1 MDHEN and CDR2 SYDVKM. The CDR3 region is CASSLGGTANEKLFF. The CDR3, as DNA: TGTGCCAGCAGTTTAGGGGGGACCGCCAATGAAAAACTGTTTTTT.

The chain uses TRBV19 and TRBJ2-7; tentatively, D is TRBD1 (6 bases). Trimming stripped 5 bases from V and 3 bases from J, with 11 bases between. Looked up from germline, CDR1 is LNHDA and CDR2 is SQIVND (reference sequence). The CDR3 covers 13 residues. CDR3 sequence: CASSPGTFYEQYF. The CDR3 DNA reads as TGTGCCAGTAGTCCCGGGACATTCTACGAGCAGTACTTC.

The CDR3 DNA reads as TGTGCCAGCAGCTTAGGCGGGAGTTATGCGGAGACCCAGTACTTC. It translates to CASSLGGSYAETQYF. This sequence joins TRBV7-6 and TRBJ2-5; TRBD2 agrees at 7 bases. CDR3 size: 15 residues. The J segment lost 5 bases and the V segment lost 1 base, leaving 7 bases of the junction unmatched. The germline CDR1 and CDR2 sequences are SGHVS and FNYEAQ.

The chain carries TRBV9 and TRBJ1-3, with TRBD1 identical over 7 bases. J was trimmed by 0 bases and V by 1 base; bases with no gene match: 13. The CDR3 contains 19 residues. Germline CDR1 SGDLS, CDR2 YYNGEE. The CDR3 loop reads CASSVSPGVAGGSGNTIYF. As DNA, the CDR3 is TGTGCCAGCAGCGTAAGTCCGGGAGTGGCAGGGGGCTCTGGAAACACCATATATTTT. Full variable domain (outside the CDR3, taken from reference TRBV9 and TRBJ1-3): DSGVTQTPKHLITATGQRVTLRCSPRSGDLSVYWYQQSLDQGLQFLIQYYNGEERAKGNILERFSAQQFPDLHSELNLSSLELGDSALYFCASSVSPGVAGGSGNTIYFGEGSWLTVV.

The count of this clone is one. The chain carries TRBV7-2 and TRBJ2-5, with D possibly matching TRBD2 (6 bases). From germline, CDR1 is SGHTA and CDR2 FQGNSA. CDR3 length: 17 amino acids. V shed 2 bases and J shed 7 bases, with 23 bases lying between them. CDR3 sequence reads: CASSLTVAAASGGTQYF. CDR3 nucleotide sequence: TGTGCCAGCAGCTTAACCGTAGCGGCCGCTTCCGGGGGGACCCAGTACTTC.

The V call is TRBV19, the J call TRBJ2-5, with D maybe TRBD2 (6 bases). Germline V gives CDR1 LNHDA, CDR2 SQIVND (reference sequence). V lost 2 bases and J 4 bases, leaving 8 bases between the germline ends. This CDR3 spans 13 amino acids. CDR3 DNA sequence: TGTGCCAGTAGTATATTCGGGGGAGAGACCCAGTACTTC. Protein: CASSIFGGETQYF. Based on the CDR3 plus reference TRBV19 and TRBJ2-5, the full variable domain is DGGITQSPKYLFRKEGQNVTLSCEQNLNHDAMYWYRQDPGQGLRLIYYSQIVNDFQKGDIAEGYSVSREKKESFPLTVTSAQKNPTAFYLCASSIFGGETQYFGPGTRLLVL.

The V call is TRBV6-6, the J call TRBJ1-1; TRBD1 agrees at 8 bases. The V gene's germline CDR1 is MNHNY and CDR2 SVGAGI (reference sequence). Germline trimming cut 2 bases from V and 1 base from J; bases unmatched to any gene: 6. This CDR3 has 16 amino acids. The CDR3 sequence: CASSYGGGTGNTEAFF. The CDR3 DNA follows: TGTGCCAGCAGTTACGGGGGAGGGACAGGGAACACTGAAGCTTTCTTT.

This clone has a single count. V usage is TRBV19 and J usage is TRBJ1-2, with D possibly matching TRBD1 (5 bases). The V gene lost 3 bases and the J gene lost 8 bases, with 19 bases spanning the gap. Germline-derived CDR1 and CDR2 are LNHDA and SQIVND (reference sequence). CDR3 size: 15 residues. The CDR3 DNA sequence: TGTGCCAGTAGTATCGCGAGACAGCCTACCGGCGGCTACACCTTC. This translates into CASSIARQPTGGYTF.

The chain is built from TRBV19 and TRBJ1-5, with 9 bases lining up with TRBD1. There are 12 residues in the CDR3. Losses at the gene ends were 5 bases for V and 12 bases for J; bases not matched to a gene: 5. CDR1 is LNHDA and CDR2 is SQIVND in the germline V gene (reference sequence). CDR3 sequence: CASSPGDRDQHF. CDR3 DNA: TGTGCCAGTAGTCCAGGGGACAGGGACCAGCATTTT.

V usage is TRBV9 and J usage is TRBJ1-3; the D gene is possibly TRBD1 (5 bases). Germline assignment: CDR1 SGDLS and CDR2 YYNGEE. The CDR3 is 16 amino acids. Trimming pared 4 bases from V and 1 base from J, leaving 15 bases between. The CDR3 reads CASSSSGGESGNTIYF. The DNA of the CDR3 is TGTGCCAGCAGCTCAAGTGGGGGGGAATCTGGAAACACCATATATTTT.